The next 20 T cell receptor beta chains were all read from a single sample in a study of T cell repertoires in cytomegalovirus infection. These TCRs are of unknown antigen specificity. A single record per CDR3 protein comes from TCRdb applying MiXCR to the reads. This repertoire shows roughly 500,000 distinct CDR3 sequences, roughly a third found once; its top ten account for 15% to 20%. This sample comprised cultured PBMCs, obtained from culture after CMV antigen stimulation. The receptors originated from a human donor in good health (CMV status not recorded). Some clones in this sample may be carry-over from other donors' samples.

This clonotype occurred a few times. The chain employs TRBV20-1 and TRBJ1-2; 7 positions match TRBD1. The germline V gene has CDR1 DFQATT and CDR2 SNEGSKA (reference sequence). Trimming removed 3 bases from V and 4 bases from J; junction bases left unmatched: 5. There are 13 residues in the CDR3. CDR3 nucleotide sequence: TGCAGTGCTAGGACAGGGAAGACCTATGGCTACACCTTC. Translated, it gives CSARTGKTYGYTF.

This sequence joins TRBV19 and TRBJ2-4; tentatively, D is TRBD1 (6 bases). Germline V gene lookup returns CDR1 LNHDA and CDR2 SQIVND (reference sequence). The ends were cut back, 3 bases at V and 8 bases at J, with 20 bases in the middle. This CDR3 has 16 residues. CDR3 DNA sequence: TGTGCCAGTAGTATCCTGACGCCAGGGGATGGGGACATTCAGTACTTC. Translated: CASSILTPGDGDIQYF.

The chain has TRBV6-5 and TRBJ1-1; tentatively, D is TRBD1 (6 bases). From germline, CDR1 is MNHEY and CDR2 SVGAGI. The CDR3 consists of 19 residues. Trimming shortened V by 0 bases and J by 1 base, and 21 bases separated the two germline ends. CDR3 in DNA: TGTGCCAGCAGTTACTCGATGCGTGGCGGGGGGCAACCGAACACTGAAGCTTTCTTT. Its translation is CASSYSMRGGGQPNTEAFF.

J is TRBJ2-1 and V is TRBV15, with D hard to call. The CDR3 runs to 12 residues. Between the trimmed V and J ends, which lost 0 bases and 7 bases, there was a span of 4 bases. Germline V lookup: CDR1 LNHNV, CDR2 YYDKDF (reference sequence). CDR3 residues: CATSRDTNEQFF. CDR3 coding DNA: TGTGCCACCAGCAGAGATACTAATGAGCAGTTCTTC.

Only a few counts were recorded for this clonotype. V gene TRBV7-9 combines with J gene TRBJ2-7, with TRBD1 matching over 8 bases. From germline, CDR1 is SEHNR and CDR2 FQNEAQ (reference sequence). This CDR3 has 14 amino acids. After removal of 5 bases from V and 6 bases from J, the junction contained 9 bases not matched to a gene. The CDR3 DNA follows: TGTGCCAGCAGCACAAGTGCAGGGGGCAGCGAGCAGTACGTC. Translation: CASSTSAGGSEQYV.

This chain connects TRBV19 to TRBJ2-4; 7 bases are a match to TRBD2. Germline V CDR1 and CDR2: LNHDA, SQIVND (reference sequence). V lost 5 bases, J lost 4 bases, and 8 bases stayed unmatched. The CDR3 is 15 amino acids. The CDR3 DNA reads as TGTGCCAGTAGTCACCCGAGAGCGGGAAAAAACATTCAGTACTTC. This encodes CASSHPRAGKNIQYF.

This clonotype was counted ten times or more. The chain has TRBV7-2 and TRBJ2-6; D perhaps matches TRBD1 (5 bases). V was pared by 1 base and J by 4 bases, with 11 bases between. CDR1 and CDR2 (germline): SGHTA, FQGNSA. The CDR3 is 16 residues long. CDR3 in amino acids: CASSLEGGAGANVLTF. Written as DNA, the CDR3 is TGTGCCAGCAGCTTAGAAGGTGGGGCCGGGGCCAACGTCCTGACTTTC.

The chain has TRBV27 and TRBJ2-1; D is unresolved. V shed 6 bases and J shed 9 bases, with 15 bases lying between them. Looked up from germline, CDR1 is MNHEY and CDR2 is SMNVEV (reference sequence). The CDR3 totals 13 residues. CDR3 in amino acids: CASRYTLVGEQFF. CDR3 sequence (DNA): TGTGCCAGCAGATACACCCTAGTAGGTGAGCAGTTCTTC.

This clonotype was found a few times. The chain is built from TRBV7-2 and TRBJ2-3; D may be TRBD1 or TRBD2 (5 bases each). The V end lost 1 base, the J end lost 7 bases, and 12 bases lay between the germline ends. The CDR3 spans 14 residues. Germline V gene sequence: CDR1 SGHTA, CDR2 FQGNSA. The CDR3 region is CASSLVRGAHTQYF. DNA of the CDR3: TGTGCCAGCAGCTTAGTCCGAGGGGCACATACGCAGTATTTT.

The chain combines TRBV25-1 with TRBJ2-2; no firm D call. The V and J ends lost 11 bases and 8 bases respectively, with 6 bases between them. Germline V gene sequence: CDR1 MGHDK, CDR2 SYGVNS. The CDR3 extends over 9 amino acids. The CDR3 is CAFLGELFF. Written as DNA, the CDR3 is TGTGCCTTTCTAGGGGAGCTGTTTTTT. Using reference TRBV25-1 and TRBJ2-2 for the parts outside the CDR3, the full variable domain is EADIYQTPRYLVIGTGKKITLECSQTMGHDKMYWYQQDPGMELHLIHYSYGVNSTEKGDLSSESTVSRIRTEHFPLTLESARPSHTSQYLCAFLGELFFGEGSRLTVL.

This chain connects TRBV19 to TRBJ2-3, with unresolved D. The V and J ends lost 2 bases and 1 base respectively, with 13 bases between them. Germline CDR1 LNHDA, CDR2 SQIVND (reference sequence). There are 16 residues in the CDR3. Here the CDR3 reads CASSIFGDLRTDTQYF. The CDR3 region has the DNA TGTGCCAGTAGTATATTCGGAGATTTGCGCACAGATACGCAGTATTTT.

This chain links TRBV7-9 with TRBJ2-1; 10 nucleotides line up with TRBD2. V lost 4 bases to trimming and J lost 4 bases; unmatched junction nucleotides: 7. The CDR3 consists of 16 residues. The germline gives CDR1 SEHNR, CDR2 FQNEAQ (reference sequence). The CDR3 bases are TGTGCCAGCAGCTCCCTTAGCGGGAGGTCTTACAATGAGCAGTTCTTC. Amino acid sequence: CASSSLSGRSYNEQFF. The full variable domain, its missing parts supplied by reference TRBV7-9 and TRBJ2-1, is DTGVSQNPRHKITKRGQNVTFRCDPISEHNRLYWYRQTLGQGPEFLTYFQNEAQLEKSRLLSDRFSAERPKGSFSTLEIQRTEQGDSAMYLCASSSLSGRSYNEQFFGPGTRLTVL.

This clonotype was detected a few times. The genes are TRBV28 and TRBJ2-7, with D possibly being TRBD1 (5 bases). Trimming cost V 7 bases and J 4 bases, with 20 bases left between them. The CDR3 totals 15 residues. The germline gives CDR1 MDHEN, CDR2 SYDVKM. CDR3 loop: CASNRPGQGRYEQYF. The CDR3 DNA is TGTGCCAGCAACCGCCCCGGGCAGGGCAGATACGAGCAGTACTTC.

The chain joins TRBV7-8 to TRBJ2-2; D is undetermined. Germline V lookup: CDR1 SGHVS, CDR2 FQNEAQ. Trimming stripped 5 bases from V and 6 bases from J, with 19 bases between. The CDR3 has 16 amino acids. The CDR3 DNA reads TGTGCCAGCAGCCACCAAGCCATTTATTACGCCGGGGAGCTGTTTTTT. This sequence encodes CASSHQAIYYAGELFF.

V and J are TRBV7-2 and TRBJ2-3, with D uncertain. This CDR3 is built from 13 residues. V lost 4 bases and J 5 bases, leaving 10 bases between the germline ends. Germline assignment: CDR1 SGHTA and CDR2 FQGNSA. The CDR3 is CASSSPGRDTQYF. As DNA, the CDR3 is TGTGCCAGCAGCTCCCCCGGAAGAGATACGCAGTATTTT.

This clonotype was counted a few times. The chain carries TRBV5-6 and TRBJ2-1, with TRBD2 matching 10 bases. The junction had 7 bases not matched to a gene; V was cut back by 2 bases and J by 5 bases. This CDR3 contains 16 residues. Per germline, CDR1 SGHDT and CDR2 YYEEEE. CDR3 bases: TGTGCCAGCAGCTTTAGGGGACTAGCGCCGAACAATGAGCAGTTCTTC. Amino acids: CASSFRGLAPNNEQFF.

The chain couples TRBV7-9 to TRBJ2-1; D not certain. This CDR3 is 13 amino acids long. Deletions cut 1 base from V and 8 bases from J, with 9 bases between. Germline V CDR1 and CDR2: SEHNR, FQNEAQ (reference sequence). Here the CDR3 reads CASSLVRRHEQFF. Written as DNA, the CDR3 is TGTGCCAGCAGCTTAGTGAGGAGACATGAGCAGTTCTTC.

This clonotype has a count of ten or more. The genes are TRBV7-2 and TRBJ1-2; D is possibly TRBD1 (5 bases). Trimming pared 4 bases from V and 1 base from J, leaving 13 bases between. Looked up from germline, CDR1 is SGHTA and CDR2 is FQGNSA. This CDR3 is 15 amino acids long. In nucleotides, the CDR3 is TGTGCCAGCAGCTCCCGGGGAGGGGTTAACTATGGCTACACCTTC. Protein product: CASSSRGGVNYGYTF.

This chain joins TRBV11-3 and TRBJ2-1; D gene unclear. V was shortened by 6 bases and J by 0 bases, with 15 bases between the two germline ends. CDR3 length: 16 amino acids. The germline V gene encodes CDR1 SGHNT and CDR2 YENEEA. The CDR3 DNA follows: TGTGCCAGCAGGGTCCCGGGCAACCGCTCCTACAATGAGCAGTTCTTC. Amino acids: CASRVPGNRSYNEQFF.

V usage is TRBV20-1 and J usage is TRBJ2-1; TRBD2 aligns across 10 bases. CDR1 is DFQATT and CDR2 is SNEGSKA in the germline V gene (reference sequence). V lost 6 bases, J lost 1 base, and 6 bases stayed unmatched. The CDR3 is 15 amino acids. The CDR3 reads CSAGGLAQSYNEQFF. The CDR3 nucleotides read TGCAGTGCCGGGGGACTAGCGCAGTCCTACAATGAGCAGTTCTTC.